These 21 T cell receptor beta chains came from one sample sequenced in a study of T cells in Graves' hyperthyroidism and ophthalmopathy. Authors of the study amplified TCR beta CDR3 regions from RNA transcripts. HTBI primers were used for first-round RT-PCR of the TCR CDR3. TCRdb reprocessed the multiplex PCR reads via MiXCR and lists one record per CDR3 protein. The data show fewer than 900,000 distinct CDR3 sequences, 15% to 20% seen once. What was sequenced was blood. These receptors were taken from a man aged 18 to 30 with Graves' hyperthyroidism.

This clonotype has a handful of counts. The V gene is TRBV20-1, the J gene TRBJ1-2; D remains unclear. V lost 0 bases to trimming and J lost 0 bases, with 8 bases between them. Germline values: CDR1 DFQATT, CDR2 SNEGSKA (reference sequence). There are 14 residues in the CDR3. The CDR3 region is CSARETEANYGYTF. CDR3 coding DNA: TGCAGTGCTAGAGAGACGGAGGCTAACTATGGCTACACCTTC.

This clonotype was observed a handful of times. V and J are TRBV29-1 and TRBJ1-5, with D possibly matching TRBD1 (6 bases). This CDR3 has 13 residues. The germline V gene encodes CDR1 SQVTM and CDR2 ANQGSEA. V was shortened by 4 bases and J by 4 bases, with 11 bases between the two germline ends. Here the CDR3 reads CSVVTGLNQPQHF. In nucleotides, the CDR3 is TGCAGCGTTGTAACAGGGCTTAATCAGCCCCAGCATTTT.

This sequence joins TRBV7-2 and TRBJ2-3; a possible D gene is TRBD2 (6 bases). Looked up from germline, CDR1 is SGHTA and CDR2 is FQGNSA. This CDR3 has 14 residues. Trimming cost V 5 bases and J 4 bases, with 13 bases left between them. The CDR3 DNA reads TGTGCCAGCAGCCCAACGACTAGATCAGATACGCAGTATTTT. As protein: CASSPTTRSDTQYF.

This clonotype was counted at least ten times. The V gene is TRBV28, the J gene TRBJ2-4; TRBD2 agrees at 7 bases. The CDR3 sequence is 17 residues long. The V segment lost 4 bases and the J segment 0 bases; nucleotides outside the gene matches: 9. Per the germline V gene, CDR1 is MDHEN and CDR2 is SYDVKM. Written as DNA, the CDR3 is TGTGCCAGCAGTTGGGGGGGTTTGCATCCAGCCAAAAACATTCAGTACTTC. This encodes CASSWGGLHPAKNIQYF.

The rearrangement joins TRBV4-1 to TRBJ2-1; TRBD2 is a possible D gene (6 bases). The germline CDR1 and CDR2 sequences are MGHRA and YSYEKL. Trimming shortened V by 3 bases and J by 11 bases, and 17 bases separated the two germline ends. The length of the CDR3 is 14 residues. In DNA form, the CDR3 reads TGCGCCAGCAGCCAGAGTGGGGGGTCCACCCAGCAGTTCTTC. The encoded protein is CASSQSGGSTQQFF.

V is TRBV7-2 and J is TRBJ1-2; 9 bases match TRBD1. The V segment lost 4 bases and the J segment 4 bases; nucleotides outside the gene matches: 10. The CDR3 contains 16 residues. Germline V lookup: CDR1 SGHTA, CDR2 FQGNSA. CDR3 DNA: TGTGCCAGCAGCTCGATATACAGGGGGCGAGGCTATGGCTACACCTTC. Residues: CASSSIYRGRGYGYTF.

This clonotype was picked up many times. The chain joins TRBV7-3 to TRBJ1-2; D ambiguous. Germline lookup yields CDR1 SGHTA and CDR2 FQGTGA. The CDR3 contains 14 residues. V was cut by 5 bases and J by 2 bases, with 12 bases left in between. The CDR3 here is CASSPSSGNYGYTF. In DNA, the CDR3 is TGTGCCAGCAGCCCATCCTCGGGGAACTATGGCTACACCTTC.

The sample holds many counts of this clonotype. The rearrangement links TRBV7-2 to TRBJ2-1; 11 positions agree with TRBD2. V lost 0 bases, J lost 4 bases, and 5 bases stayed unmatched. CDR1 is SGHTA and CDR2 is FQGNSA in the germline V gene. This CDR3 contains 17 residues. CDR3 region: CASSLAVAGGYYNEQFF. Written as DNA, the CDR3 is TGTGCCAGCAGCTTAGCAGTAGCGGGAGGGTATTACAATGAGCAGTTCTTC.

V usage is TRBV11-2 and J usage is TRBJ2-1, with 11 bases identical to TRBD2. The CDR3 spans 18 residues. V dropped 2 bases and J dropped 4; count of bases not matched to a gene: 10. Per germline, CDR1 SGHAT and CDR2 FQNNGV. CDR3 protein: CASSLRFLGTSGYNEQFF. CDR3 sequence (DNA): TGTGCCAGCAGCTTACGGTTTTTGGGGACTAGCGGATACAATGAGCAGTTCTTC.

At least ten counts were recorded for this clonotype. The V and J genes are TRBV12-5 and TRBJ2-3; 9 bases are a match to TRBD2. J gave up 6 bases and V 7 bases, and 14 bases lay outside the gene matches. Germline-derived CDR1 and CDR2 are LGHNT and FRNRAP. CDR3 length: 16 amino acids. CDR3 sequence (DNA): TGTGCTAGTGCCCCAGGCCTGGCGGGAGGGTATGATACGCAGTATTTT. Amino acid sequence: CASAPGLAGGYDTQYF.

This clonotype was counted between two and nine times. The V call is TRBV11-3, the J call TRBJ2-2, with TRBD2 identical over 11 bases. V lost 6 bases to trimming and J lost 5 bases; unmatched junction nucleotides: 5. Germline values: CDR1 SGHNT, CDR2 YENEEA. This CDR3 spans 15 amino acids. The CDR3 loop reads CASRTSGRGTGELFF. As DNA, the CDR3 is TGTGCCAGCAGAACTAGCGGGAGAGGGACCGGGGAGCTGTTTTTT.

This clonotype was counted a few times. This rearrangement joins TRBV6-1 to TRBJ2-7; the match to TRBD1 covers 7 bases. This CDR3 has 15 residues. Per the germline V gene, CDR1 is MNHNS and CDR2 is SASEGT. V trimming: 5 bases; J trimming: 2 bases; junction bases outside the gene matches: 9. CDR3 in DNA: TGTGCCAGCAGTACCTACAGGGGAAACACCTACGAGCAGTACTTC. This sequence encodes CASSTYRGNTYEQYF.

This clonotype came up many times. The rearrangement uses TRBV20-1 and TRBJ1-5; the match to TRBD1 covers 9 bases. This CDR3 has 13 amino acids. The germline gives CDR1 DFQATT, CDR2 SNEGSKA (reference sequence). V shed 0 bases, J shed 7 bases, and the junction held 1 base outside the gene matches. The DNA for the CDR3 is TGCAGTGCTAGAGAGGACAGGGGCCAGCCCCAGCATTTT. Translated: CSAREDRGQPQHF.

The table lists this clonotype with a few counts. V usage is TRBV14 and J usage is TRBJ2-3, with 7 bases fitting TRBD1. This CDR3 region has 16 residues. CDR1 is SGHDN, CDR2 FVKESK, per germline. V trimming: 4 bases; J trimming: 1 base; junction bases outside the gene matches: 8. The CDR3 loop reads CASSPLTGAGTDTQYF. The CDR3 DNA is TGTGCCAGCAGCCCTCTTACAGGGGCCGGCACAGATACGCAGTATTTT.

This clonotype was detected ten times or more. This sequence joins TRBV7-9 and TRBJ2-7; perhaps D is TRBD1 or TRBD2 (6 bases each). The V gene lost 3 bases and the J gene lost 1 base, with 13 bases spanning the gap. The CDR3 length is 15 residues. The V gene's germline CDR1 is SEHNR and CDR2 FQNEAQ (reference sequence). The CDR3 spells CASSFLQGGSYEQYF. DNA of the CDR3: TGTGCCAGCAGCTTTTTACAGGGAGGTTCCTACGAGCAGTACTTC.

This clonotype was counted ten times or more. V gene TRBV6-5 combines with J gene TRBJ2-7; tentatively, D is TRBD1 or TRBD2 (5 bases each). Germline-derived CDR1 and CDR2 are MNHEY and SVGAGI. The CDR3 totals 14 residues. Trimming left V 2 bases short and J 4 bases short, with 12 bases between. The CDR3 DNA is TGTGCCAGCAGTTACGGGGGACCAAATTACGAGCAGTACTTC. It codes for CASSYGGPNYEQYF.

Ten or more counts support this clonotype. V and J are TRBV18 and TRBJ1-5, with D uncertain. CDR1 and CDR2 from the germline V gene are KGHSH and LQKENI. With 5 bases removed from V and 4 bases from J, the gap between germline ends came to 15 bases. There are 15 residues in the CDR3. The CDR3 here is CASSSAATGNQPQHF. In nucleotides, the CDR3 is TGTGCCAGCTCATCAGCAGCGACGGGAAATCAGCCCCAGCATTTT.

Many counts were recorded for this clonotype. The chain recombines TRBV20-1 with TRBJ2-7; 8 positions match TRBD2. Germline V lookup: CDR1 DFQATT, CDR2 SNEGSKA (reference sequence). V trimming: 3 bases; J trimming: 3 bases; junction bases outside the gene matches: 7. The CDR3 loop spans 14 amino acids. Written as DNA, the CDR3 is TGCAGTGCTAGCCCGAGCGGGAGAAACTACGAGCAGTACTTC. Protein sequence: CSASPSGRNYEQYF.

This clonotype was seen ten or more times. The gene calls are TRBV6-1 and TRBJ2-1; 8 nucleotides match TRBD1. V gave up 5 bases and J gave up 8 bases; unmatched junction bases: 5. The V gene's germline CDR1 is MNHNS and CDR2 SASEGT. The CDR3 extends over 13 amino acids. The CDR3 DNA sequence: TGTGCCAGCAGTACCAGGGGGCCCGATGAGCAGTTCTTC. Protein product: CASSTRGPDEQFF.

This clonotype was seen a few times. The V and J genes are TRBV30 and TRBJ2-7; D remains unclear. The V and J ends lost 0 bases and 2 bases respectively, with 14 bases between them. The CDR3 has 15 amino acids. Germline values: CDR1 GTSNPN, CDR2 SVGIG (reference sequence). Here the CDR3 reads CAWSVGISFPYEQYF. The CDR3 region has the DNA TGTGCCTGGAGTGTGGGGATTTCATTCCCCTACGAGCAGTACTTC.

This clonotype was observed once. This chain uses TRBV27 with TRBJ2-2; D unclear. V dropped 4 bases and J dropped 1 base, with 7 bases sitting between them. CDR3 length: 14 residues. Looked up from germline, CDR1 is MNHEY and CDR2 is SMNVEV (reference sequence). As DNA, the CDR3 is TGTGCCAGCAGTTGGTCCATGAACACCGGGGAGCTGTTTTTT. Translated, it gives CASSWSMNTGELFF.